The subject of this entry is one T cell receptor (beta chain). The data derive from a study of blood T cell repertoires in COVID-19. Original handling: Amplifying reference gene primers gave estimates of nucleated cell counts. Sequencing was performed with immunoSEQ multiplex PCR; in TCRdb, only in-frame clones are kept and a portion is missing. D and trimming come from the DNA, and the V and J calls and clone size come from that table. This table holds roughly 230,000 clones, 80% to 85% found once. CDR3 length equals 15 residues. Germline V gene lookup returns CDR1 SGHKS and CDR2 YYEKEE (reference sequence). V shed 2 bases, J shed 3 bases, and the junction held 2 bases outside the gene matches.

The chain carries TRBV5-5 and TRBJ1-6, with 7 bases lining up with TRBD1. The receptor was derived from a man in his fifties or sixties with active or convalescent COVID-19. The sequenced sample consisted of peripheral blood. CDR3 DNA sequence: TGTGCCAGCAGCTTCGGACAGGTCTATAATTCACCCCTCCACTTT. This codes for CASSFGQVYNSPLHF.